This T cell receptor (beta chain) was obtained from a study of cytomegalovirus exposure and HLA in healthy donors. Study summary: Around 200 million T cells yielded 100 million to 130 million unique TCR beta sequences, as an earlier analysis found. Among the 300 to 400 donors who were genotyped, 81% fell in the genetic ancestry cluster that is associated with self-reported Caucasian donors. Study observations and caveats: High sensitivity and specificity were reportedly achieved when the classifier diagnosed cytomegalovirus status. Per a later analysis, roughly 17,000 TCR beta sequences showed association with HLA alleles at 0.05 false discovery rate.

V was pared by 6 bases and J by 4 bases, with 12 bases between. This CDR3 is 12 amino acids long. Germline loops: CDR1 SQVTM, CDR2 ANQGSEA. Points on this clone: Its cognate antigen is unknown.

Researchers ran the PCR with 60 Vbeta and 13 Jbeta primers. This table comes from immunoSEQ multiplex PCR, and its TCRdb copy is limited to in-frame clones, with some not included. Its table records 120,000 to 150,000 clones. Sequencing was carried out using PBMCs. This chain links TRBV29-1 with TRBJ2-5, with D perhaps matching TRBD2 (6 bases). The receptor was derived from a man aged 40-55 years in good health and CMV-seronegative. For the CDR3, the DNA is TGCAGCGTGGGCGGGAACGGAGAGACCCAGTACTTC. It encodes CSVGGNGETQYF.